This T cell receptor (beta chain) derives from a study of blood T cell repertoires in COVID-19. Across the study: Italy, Spain and the United States were the sources of the convalescent and acute COVID-19 samples.

The CDR3 loop spans 17 amino acids. Germline trimming cut 2 bases from V and 4 bases from J; bases unmatched to any gene: 11. Germline V lookup: CDR1 MNHNS, CDR2 SASEGT. A few counts support this clone. Original methodology: The authors estimated nucleated cell counts from reference gene primer amplification. Sequencing used immunoSEQ multiplex PCR; TCRdb keeps in-frame clones, though not all of them. Clone size and V and J calls were adopted from that table, with D and trimming inferred from the DNA. The sample contains about 390,000 clones, approximately 87% of which appear only once. Ages ranged from about 18 to 89 years, with residence in some 25 US areas. Cohort 3 recovered donors had two negative PCRs, clearance, or symptom resolution.

The clonotype comes from a woman between 45 and 60 years old who had recovered from COVID-19. The sequenced material came from PBMCs or T cells enriched from blood (not recorded which). The chain links TRBV6-1 to TRBJ1-2, with TRBD1 matching over 9 bases. CDR3 region: CASSEFGGQGFSYGYTF. In DNA form, the CDR3 reads TGTGCCAGCAGTGAATTTGGGGGACAGGGCTTCTCCTATGGCTACACCTTC.